The 15 T cell receptor beta chains reported below all come from one sample, sequenced in a study of blood T cell repertoires in COVID-19. Assay: immunoSEQ multiplex PCR; the TCRdb copy retains only in-frame clones and omits some. The sample records approximately 470,000 clones, around 90% being singletons. Sequencing input: PBMCs or T cells enriched from blood (not recorded which). All receptors come from a woman in her late teens or twenties who had recovered from COVID-19.

V usage is TRBV18 and J usage is TRBJ1-2; possible D gene TRBD1, 5 bases. Trimming cost V 2 bases and J 9 bases, with 10 bases left between them. The CDR3 has 12 amino acids. Germline assignment: CDR1 KGHSH and CDR2 LQKENI. DNA for the CDR3: TGTGCCAGCTCACCAGGGGAGGGGAGCTACACCTTC. This translates into CASSPGEGSYTF.

The chain combines TRBV19 with TRBJ1-5; D is ambiguous. CDR1 and CDR2 (germline): LNHDA, SQIVND (reference sequence). The CDR3 extends over 12 amino acids. Trimming took 8 bases from V and 5 from J, leaving 10 bases between them. CDR3 loop: CASLGPDQPQHF. Here the CDR3 DNA reads TGTGCCAGTCTGGGCCCTGATCAGCCCCAGCATTTT.

The gene calls are TRBV4-2 and TRBJ1-1, with a tentative D call TRBD1 (5 bases). Germline lookup yields CDR1 LGHNA and CDR2 YNFKEQ. This CDR3 comprises 15 residues. V lost 6 bases and J 7 bases, leaving 21 bases between the germline ends. The CDR3 spells CASRKTLEGWNEAFF. The CDR3 coding sequence is TGTGCCAGCAGGAAAACACTGGAGGGGTGGAATGAAGCTTTCTTT.

The rearrangement uses TRBV4-1 and TRBJ2-7, with D perhaps matching TRBD2 (6 bases). This CDR3 is 16 amino acids long. Germline V CDR1 and CDR2: MGHRA, YSYEKL. The V end lost 4 bases, the J end lost 2 bases, and 18 bases lay between the germline ends. This CDR3 reads CASSPNPGRGTYEQYF. The CDR3 DNA reads as TGCGCCAGCAGCCCAAACCCCGGACGGGGGACCTACGAGCAGTACTTC.

The rearrangement uses TRBV4-2 and TRBJ2-5; D is unresolved. The germline CDR1 and CDR2 sequences are LGHNA and YNFKEQ. The V end was cut by 1 base, the J end by 3 bases, with 12 bases between. The CDR3 has 15 residues. CDR3 loop: CASSQAWVTEETQYF. The CDR3 coding sequence is TGTGCCAGCAGCCAAGCATGGGTCACAGAAGAGACCCAGTACTTC.

This clone was seen more than once but under ten times. The V call is TRBV5-1, the J call TRBJ2-7, with a possible D match to TRBD1 (6 bases). From germline, CDR1 is SGHRS and CDR2 YFSETQ. CDR3 length: 12 amino acids. V lost 2 bases and J 6 bases, leaving 9 bases between the germline ends. The CDR3 sequence: CASSLLGGEQYF. As DNA, the CDR3 is TGCGCCAGCAGCTTATTAGGGGGCGAGCAGTACTTC.

This chain joins TRBV19 and TRBJ2-7, with D unresolved. Between the trimmed V and J ends, which lost 1 base and 0 bases, there was a span of 10 bases. From germline, CDR1 is LNHDA and CDR2 SQIVND (reference sequence). The CDR3 spans 15 residues. The CDR3, as DNA: TGTGCCAGTAGTATAGGTCACCTGAGCTCCTACGAGCAGTACTTC. It is translated as CASSIGHLSSYEQYF.

The chain uses TRBV5-1 and TRBJ1-1; D not resolved. Deletions cut 0 bases from V and 10 bases from J, with 13 bases between. CDR3 length: 13 residues. The germline V gene has CDR1 SGHRS and CDR2 YFSETQ. The CDR3 DNA is TGCGCCAGCAGCTTGGCCCCACCTTTGGCAGCTTTCTTT. Its translation: CASSLAPPLAAFF.

This chain joins TRBV10-1 and TRBJ2-7; the D gene is possibly TRBD1 (6 bases). The CDR3 sequence is 13 residues long. Germline V gives CDR1 WNHNN, CDR2 SYGVQD (reference sequence). The V end was cut by 1 base, the J end by 4 bases, with 8 bases between. Here the CDR3 reads CASSEYRAYEQYF. In nucleotides, the CDR3 is TGCGCCAGCAGTGAGTACAGGGCGTACGAGCAGTACTTC.

The chain has TRBV6-4 and TRBJ2-2, with D perhaps TRBD1 (5 bases). V lost 6 bases to trimming and J lost 3 bases, with 8 bases between them. Germline V CDR1 and CDR2: MRHNA, SNTAGT. The CDR3 has 13 amino acids. This chain's CDR3 is CASRAGYTGELFF. The DNA for the CDR3 is TGTGCCAGCAGAGCAGGGTACACCGGGGAGCTGTTTTTT.

The rearrangement joins TRBV5-4 to TRBJ2-1; 7 positions agree with TRBD2. The V segment lost 0 bases and the J segment 3 bases; nucleotides outside the gene matches: 6. Germline V lookup: CDR1 SGHNT, CDR2 YYREEE (reference sequence). This CDR3 has 16 amino acids. CDR3 region: CASSLEASGDYNEQFF. CDR3 DNA: TGTGCCAGCAGCTTGGAAGCTAGCGGCGACTACAATGAGCAGTTCTTC.

The chain carries TRBV10-2 and TRBJ2-7; TRBD1 agrees at 7 bases. There are 14 residues in the CDR3. CDR1 and CDR2 from the germline V gene are WSHSY and SAAADI. The J segment lost 2 bases and the V segment lost 8 bases, leaving 9 bases of the junction unmatched. Here the CDR3 reads CASLLGGYAYEQYF. CDR3 DNA: TGCGCCAGCCTTTTAGGGGGCTATGCCTACGAGCAGTACTTC.

This clone was detected once. V is TRBV4-1 and J is TRBJ2-1; TRBD2 aligns across 8 bases. V lost 3 bases to trimming and J lost 9 bases; unmatched junction nucleotides: 16. CDR3 length equals 17 residues. In germline, CDR1 is MGHRA, CDR2 YSYEKL. DNA for the CDR3: TGCGCCAGCAGCCAGCGCCCGGGGGGGGGACCCTGGAGTGAGCAGTTCTTC. Translating gives CASSQRPGGGPWSEQFF.

This clone was found a few times. V usage is TRBV2 and J usage is TRBJ2-1; 8 bases agree with TRBD1. V was pared by 11 bases and J by 0 bases, with 9 bases of the junction left unmatched. Germline lookup yields CDR1 SNHLY and CDR2 FYNNEI. CDR3 length: 15 amino acids. The CDR3: CAFGATGGSYNEQFF. In DNA, the CDR3 is TGTGCCTTCGGCGCTACAGGGGGCTCCTACAATGAGCAGTTCTTC.

The table lists this clone with a few counts. The chain employs TRBV24-1 and TRBJ2-7; tentatively, D is TRBD1 (6 bases). The CDR3 covers 12 residues. The germline V gene has CDR1 KGHDR and CDR2 SFDVKD. The V end was cut by 7 bases, the J end by 6 bases, with 12 bases between. The CDR3 reads CATRGLGGEQYF. Written as DNA, the CDR3 is TGTGCCACCAGGGGGCTAGGGGGCGAGCAGTACTTC.